This T cell receptor (beta chain) emerged from a study of spatial heterogeneity in lung cancer. This CDR3 comprises 15 residues. Germline assignment: CDR1 MNHEY and CDR2 SVGAGI. V was pared by 1 base and J by 1 base, with 10 bases between. Time point specified: sample taken at primary tumor resection. Whole RNA was taken from tumor, nontumor lung or frozen PBMC; it was then sequenced unsorted. Donation came from roughly 72 patients with untreated early-stage non-small cell lung cancer. All TCR cDNA molecules were individually tagged with a unique molecular identifier. In TCRdb, the 5' RACE reads were re-called with MiXCR into one record per CDR3 protein. This sample carries 40,000 to 55,000 distinct CDR3 sequences, around 15% of them seen once, and the ten largest clones take about 60%.

The sample was PBMCs, taken at surgery. The receptor's source is a male donor with early-stage non-small cell lung cancer. The rearrangement joins TRBV6-5 to TRBJ2-5; D not certain. Here the CDR3 DNA reads TGTGCCAGCAGTTACTTCGGAAGGGCCCAAGAGACCCAGTACTTC. This sequence encodes CASSYFGRAQETQYF.